These T cell receptor beta chains were read from a single sample in a study of T cells in Graves' hyperthyroidism and ophthalmopathy. TCRdb independently ran MiXCR on the multiplex PCR reads; one entry per CDR3 protein. The sample has about 500,000 distinct CDR3 sequences; roughly 45% are singletons. The sample taken for sequencing was peripheral blood or thyroid tissue (not recorded which). These receptors were obtained from an adult woman with Graves' disease, either hyperthyroidism or ophthalmopathy (not recorded which). The CDR3 runs from the conserved cysteine through the conserved F or W. A D gene is named only where the DNA matches it firmly. Clone sizes are given selectively: once, few, many, or a class where the clone is expanded.

>TRBD2|TRBV24-1|few|TRBJ2-2
CATSAGGSAGELFF
TGTGCCACCAGCGCGGGAGGGTCGGCCGGGGAGCTGTTTTTT
>TRBD1|TRBV7-2|-|TRBJ2-7
CASSLARGQGYGEQYF
TGTGCCAGCAGCTTAGCCCGGGGACAGGGCTACGGCGAGCAGTACTTC
>-|TRBV7-9|-|TRBJ1-4
CASSFGAGALALFF
TGTGCCAGCAGCTTCGGAGCAGGGGCTCTGGCTCTGTTTTTT
>-|TRBV20-1|-|TRBJ2-7
CSAGQAPLGEQYF
TGCAGTGCTGGGCAGGCCCCTTTGGGCGAGCAGTACTTC
>-|TRBV7-9|-|TRBJ2-5
CASRPPGETQYF
TGTGCCAGCAGACCCCCGGGGGAGACCCAGTACTTC
>TRBD1|TRBV25-1|-|TRBJ1-5
CASQGGWNQPQHF
TGTGCCAGCCAGGGGGGGTGGAATCAGCCCCAGCATTTT
>TRBD1|TRBV6-5|many|TRBJ1-5
CASRTTGVSNQPQHF
TGTGCCAGCAGAACGACAGGGGTAAGCAATCAGCCCCAGCATTTT
>TRBD1|TRBV6-5|-|TRBJ1-5
CASSYDRGSRTGPLNQPQHF
TGTGCCAGCAGTTACGACCGCGGCTCTCGGACAGGGCCCCTCAATCAGCCCCAGCATTTT
>TRBD1|TRBV20-1|few|TRBJ1-6
CSAREGTGVVSPLHF
TGCAGTGCTAGAGAAGGGACAGGGGTAGTTTCACCCCTCCACTTT
>-|TRBV4-3|-|TRBJ2-7
CASSQPTTRGNHEQYF
TGCGCCAGCAGCCAACCCACGACTAGGGGGAACCACGAGCAGTACTTC
>TRBD1|TRBV2|-|TRBJ2-7
CASTGQGGYEQYF
TGTGCCAGCACGGGACAGGGCGGATACGAGCAGTACTTC
>TRBD1|TRBV7-9|many|TRBJ2-7
CASSLASGGGYEQYF
TGTGCCAGCAGCTTAGCATCAGGGGGCGGCTACGAGCAGTACTTC
>-|TRBV7-2|-|TRBJ2-7
CASSARQETPYEQYF
TGTGCCAGCAGCGCTAGACAGGAGACACCCTACGAGCAGTACTTC
>TRBD2|TRBV7-2|many|TRBJ2-5
CASSSIPGLAGPQETQYF
TGTGCCAGCAGCTCCATACCGGGACTAGCGGGCCCACAAGAGACCCAGTACTTC
>-|TRBV12-3/TRBV12-4|many|TRBJ1-4
CASSSGSVGEKLFF
TGTGCCAGCAGTTCGGGGAGCGTCGGCGAAAAACTGTTTTTT
>-|TRBV7-8|once|TRBJ1-2
CASSEGPFYGYTF
TGTGCCAGCAGCGAGGGGCCTTTCTATGGCTACACCTTC
>TRBD2|TRBV9|-|TRBJ2-3
CASSGLAGGDTQYF
TGTGCCAGCAGCGGACTAGCGGGAGGAGATACGCAGTATTTT
>TRBD2|TRBV10-3|many|TRBJ2-5
CAISEPLDGLAGTLWETQYF
TGTGCCATCAGTGAGCCACTGGATGGGCTAGCGGGCACGTTGTGGGAGACCCAGTACTTC
>TRBD1|TRBV29-1|many|TRBJ1-5
CSPETGGGNQPQHF
TGCAGCCCCGAGACAGGGGGGGGCAATCAGCCCCAGCATTTT
>-|TRBV30|once|TRBJ2-5
CAAGGTQYF
TGTGCCGCAGGCGGGACCCAGTACTTC
>-|TRBV11-1|-|TRBJ2-5
CASSLEVGGQTQYF
TGTGCCAGCAGCTTAGAGGTAGGGGGGCAGACCCAGTACTTC
>-|TRBV12-3/TRBV12-4|-|TRBJ1-2
CASSLVGNYGYTF
TGTGCCAGCAGTTTGGTAGGGAACTATGGCTACACCTTC
>-|TRBV7-8|-|TRBJ2-7
CASSYGYDEQYF
TGTGCCAGCAGCTATGGGTATGACGAGCAGTACTTC
>TRBD1|TRBV7-9|-|TRBJ1-1
CASSQLDRAGTEAFF
TGCGCCAGCAGCCAGCTGGACAGGGCAGGAACTGAAGCTTTCTTT
>TRBD2|TRBV7-2|many|TRBJ2-7
CASSAIAGGLGEQYF
TGTGCCAGCAGCGCCATAGCGGGAGGGCTTGGTGAGCAGTACTTC
>-|TRBV10-3|many|TRBJ2-7
CATVEKTGSTYEQYF
TGTGCCACCGTGGAGAAGACAGGAAGCACCTACGAGCAGTACTTC
>TRBD2|TRBV29-1|-|TRBJ2-7
CSVVLSSGSSYEQYF
TGCAGCGTTGTTTTGTCTAGCGGTAGCTCCTACGAGCAGTACTTC
>-|TRBV30|many|TRBJ1-2
CAWSVGRGYTF
TGTGCCTGGAGTGTAGGTCGAGGCTACACCTTC
>-|TRBV2|-|TRBJ1-1
CASSERAGLNEAFF
TGTGCCAGCAGTGAAAGGGCAGGGTTAAATGAAGCTTTCTTT
>-|TRBV20-1|-|TRBJ2-5
CSARDEPAGSETQYF
TGCAGTGCTAGAGATGAGCCAGCGGGTTCGGAGACCCAGTACTTC
>-|TRBV20-1|few|TRBJ1-2
CSATLSPASRLTLANYGYTF
TGCAGTGCCACCTTATCCCCCGCCTCACGGCTTACTTTAGCTAACTATGGCTACACCTTC
>TRBD1|TRBV2|many|TRBJ1-5
CASSVRTGPGGNQPQHF
TGTGCCAGCAGTGTGAGGACAGGGCCTGGGGGCAATCAGCCCCAGCATTTT
>-|TRBV29-1|-|TRBJ2-7
CSVWGDISYEQYF
TGCAGCGTTTGGGGGGACATCTCCTACGAGCAGTACTTC
>-|TRBV20-1|many|TRBJ2-7
CSARRGQNLYEQYF
TGCAGTGCTAGACGTGGACAGAACTTATACGAGCAGTACTTC
>TRBD1|TRBV7-9|-|TRBJ1-2
CASNRGLRDRGEGYTF
TGTGCCAGCAACAGGGGCCTTCGGGACAGGGGTGAGGGCTACACCTTC
>TRBD1|TRBV6-6|many|TRBJ1-4
CASRTDRGREKLFF
TGTGCCAGCAGGACGGACAGGGGGCGGGAAAAACTGTTTTTT
>-|TRBV12-3/TRBV12-4|many|TRBJ1-5
CASSPSRINQPQHF
TGTGCCAGCAGTCCTAGTAGAATTAATCAGCCCCAGCATTTT
>-|TRBV29-1|many|TRBJ1-2
CSVVGGGIYGYTF
TGCAGCGTTGTCGGGGGGGGTATCTATGGCTACACCTTC
>-|TRBV5-1|-|TRBJ1-2
CASSLEVRGVYGYTF
TGCGCCAGCAGCTTGGAGGTCCGGGGGGTATATGGCTACACCTTC
>TRBD2|TRBV7-9|-|TRBJ2-7
CASSTANLGGLGEQYF
TGTGCCAGCAGCACCGCCAATCTGGGAGGACTAGGCGAGCAGTACTTC
>TRBD1|TRBV15|many|TRBJ1-6
CATSDRDRGNSPLHF
TGTGCCACCAGCGACCGGGACAGGGGTAATTCACCCCTCCACTTT
>TRBD2|TRBV19|-|TRBJ2-7
CASSIGLADEQYF
TGTGCCAGTAGTATAGGACTAGCGGACGAGCAGTACTTC
>-|TRBV14|-|TRBJ2-2
CASRKNTGELFF
TGTGCCAGCAGGAAAAACACCGGGGAGCTGTTTTTT
>-|TRBV20-1|-|TRBJ2-1
CSAQGHNEQFF
TGCAGTGCCCAGGGGCACAATGAGCAGTTCTTC
>-|TRBV20-1|many|TRBJ1-1
CSAGRRDTEAFF
TGCAGTGCTGGACGGCGTGACACTGAAGCTTTCTTT